The clone carrying this TCR beta chain occurred a few times. Alongside a J-beta primer mix, a sample-barcoded 5' primer served in a second PCR lasting roughly 6 to 12 cycles. Researchers report that a template-switch adaptor with 12 random nucleotides tagged each cDNA molecule. TCRdb redid the calling of the 5' RACE reads with MiXCR, one entry per CDR3 protein. Here the sample spans roughly 570,000 distinct CDR3 sequences, about 26% being singletons. This sample is part of a study of blood T cells in healthy people across ages. Study background: Per every two T cells, about one barcoded beta molecule was captured by template switching.

Every donor contributed around 10 milliliters of peripheral blood by blood draw. With each sample, at least 5.5 micrograms of total RNA were extracted. V was shortened by 1 base and J by 8 bases, with 6 bases between the two germline ends. The CDR3 contains 12 residues. The germline gives CDR1 SQVTM, CDR2 ANQGSEA. The V gene is TRBV29-1, the J gene TRBJ2-6; D may be TRBD2 (5 bases). Material for sequencing was blood. This TCR derives from a woman aged 70-85 years in good health. CDR3 sequence: CSVEGGSNVLTF. The CDR3 region has the DNA TGCAGCGTTGAAGGAGGGTCCAACGTCCTGACTTTC.